A single sample gave rise to the 27 T cell receptor beta chains below, sequenced in a study of technical replicates of blood from a handful of donors. Clones were sequenced by immunoSEQ multiplex PCR, and TCRdb holds only the in-frame ones, with some missing. This sample has 68,000 or so clones; 90% to 95% occur once, and the top ten carry over 4%. Sequenced input: PBMCs. The receptor set was obtained from a human donor in good health. Some clones in this sample may be carry-over from other donors' samples.

Notes on this clone: Distinct nucleotide sequences in the sample also encode this CDR3. CDR3 bases: TGTGCCAGCAGTTACCCCGGAGCCTACGAGCAGTACTTC. This gives the protein CASSYPGAYEQYF. The chain links TRBV6-6 to TRBJ2-7; D is uncertain. V was trimmed by 2 bases and J by 2 bases, leaving 7 bases between them. In germline, CDR1 is MNHNY, CDR2 SVGAGI (reference sequence). This CDR3 has 13 amino acids.

V usage is TRBV5-6 and J usage is TRBJ2-5, with 8 bases aligning to TRBD2. CDR3 size: 15 residues. Germline V gene sequence: CDR1 SGHDT, CDR2 YYEEEE. The V and J ends lost 0 bases and 5 bases, in that order; junction bases with no gene match: 6. CDR3 DNA: TGTGCCAGCAGCTTGGTTAATAGCGGGACGGAGACCCAGTACTTC. As protein: CASSLVNSGTETQYF.

The chain recombines TRBV19 with TRBJ2-5, with 7 nucleotides matching TRBD1. Germline V gene sequence: CDR1 LNHDA, CDR2 SQIVND (reference sequence). The CDR3 has 14 amino acids. The V gene end was trimmed by 5 bases and the J gene end by 9 bases; junction bases not matched to a gene: 12. The CDR3, as DNA: TGTGCCAGTAGTTCCTCCGACAGGGTTCAGGCCCAGTACTTC. Translation gives CASSSSDRVQAQYF.

This chain links TRBV4-2 with TRBJ2-2; 11 nucleotides align to TRBD2. Germline trimming cut 1 base from V and 6 bases from J; bases unmatched to any gene: 4. CDR3 length: 16 residues. Germline V gives CDR1 LGHNA, CDR2 YNFKEQ. For the CDR3, the DNA is TGTGCCAGCAGCCAAGGTAGCGGGGGGGCCCCCGGGGAGCTGTTTTTT. Amino acid sequence: CASSQGSGGAPGELFF.

CDR3 nucleotide sequence: TGTGCCAGCAGCTTATGGCGGGGGCCGCAAGAGACCCAGTACTTC. It encodes CASSLWRGPQETQYF. This chain connects TRBV7-2 to TRBJ2-5, with D perhaps matching TRBD2 (7 bases). V was clipped by 2 bases and J by 2 bases, with 12 bases between them. CDR1 SGHTA and CDR2 FQGNSA come from the germline V gene. The CDR3 sequence is 15 residues long.

The chain carries TRBV7-9 and TRBJ1-5; maybe TRBD1 (6 bases). The V gene lost 1 base and the J gene lost 6 bases, with 16 bases spanning the gap. The CDR3 covers 16 residues. Germline V gives CDR1 SEHNR, CDR2 FQNEAQ (reference sequence). CDR3 sequence reads: CASSLEISGASQPQHF. The CDR3 DNA follows: TGTGCCAGCAGCTTAGAAATTTCAGGGGCCAGTCAGCCCCAGCATTTT. The variable domain in full, completed from reference TRBV7-9 and TRBJ1-5, reads DTGVSQNPRHKITKRGQNVTFRCDPISEHNRLYWYRQTLGQGPEFLTYFQNEAQLEKSRLLSDRFSAERPKGSFSTLEIQRTEQGDSAMYLCASSLEISGASQPQHFGDGTRLSIL.

This clone appeared a single time. The rearrangement uses TRBV6-1 and TRBJ2-1; D remains ambiguous. With 8 bases removed from V and 2 bases from J, the gap between germline ends came to 10 bases. The germline V gene encodes CDR1 MNHNS and CDR2 SASEGT. This CDR3 is built from 13 residues. This CDR3 is CASPALAYNEQFF. The CDR3 DNA sequence: TGTGCCAGCCCCGCGTTAGCCTACAATGAGCAGTTCTTC.

The chain has TRBV19 and TRBJ1-1; D not certain. Germline values: CDR1 LNHDA, CDR2 SQIVND (reference sequence). V gave up 6 bases and J gave up 4 bases, with 12 bases separating them. CDR3 length equals 13 residues. CDR3 sequence: CASSPLRRTEAFF. The CDR3 DNA reads as TGTGCCAGTAGCCCCCTTCGTCGCACTGAAGCTTTCTTT.

The gene calls are TRBV5-3 and TRBJ1-2; D gene ambiguous. TRBV5-3 is classed as an ORF, of uncertain function. The CDR3 has 15 residues. Between the trimmed V and J ends, which lost 1 base and 0 bases, there was a span of 10 bases. CDR3 residues: CARSLLYRSNYGYTF. In DNA form, the CDR3 reads TGTGCCAGAAGCTTGTTATACAGATCTAACTATGGCTACACCTTC.

The CDR3 is CASSFGPMEDYSQPQHF. For the CDR3, the DNA is TGTGCCAGCAGCTTCGGACCTATGGAGGATTATAGTCAGCCCCAGCATTTT. This rearrangement joins TRBV5-6 to TRBJ1-5; D gene unclear. V gave up 2 bases and J gave up 6 bases, with 21 bases separating them. This CDR3 contains 17 residues. CDR1 and CDR2 from the germline V gene are SGHDT and YYEEEE. The full variable domain, its missing parts supplied by reference TRBV5-6 and TRBJ1-5, is DAGVTQSPTHLIKTRGQQVTLRCSPKSGHDTVSWYQQALGQGPQFIFQYYEEEERQRGNFPDRFSGHQFPNYSSELNVNALLLGDSALYLCASSFGPMEDYSQPQHFGDGTRLSIL.

The chain is built from TRBV7-3 and TRBJ2-1, with a tentative D call TRBD2 (6 bases). V was shortened by 0 bases and J by 8 bases, with 14 bases between the two germline ends. CDR1 SGHTA and CDR2 FQGTGA come from the germline V gene. CDR3 length equals 15 residues. The CDR3 loop reads CASSLTRDLGDEQFF. The CDR3 nucleotides read TGTGCCAGCAGCTTAACGCGGGACTTGGGCGATGAGCAGTTCTTC.

This clone has a single count. The chain has TRBV11-2 and TRBJ2-7; TRBD1 aligns across 8 bases. The CDR3 sequence is 15 residues long. The ends lost 1 base at V and 2 bases at J; junction bases unmatched: 4. CDR1 is SGHAT, CDR2 FQNNGV, per germline. CDR3 DNA sequence: TGTGCCAGCAGCTTAGCGGGCAGGGGGCCCTACGAGCAGTACTTC. This gives the protein CASSLAGRGPYEQYF.

The chain uses TRBV6-1 and TRBJ2-7, with D tentatively TRBD2 (6 bases). The V gene's germline CDR1 is MNHNS and CDR2 SASEGT. This CDR3 has 15 amino acids. Trimming took 0 bases from V and 3 from J, leaving 12 bases between them. CDR3 bases: TGTGCCAGCAGTGAAGCTGGGACTCGAGACTACGAGCAGTACTTC. This translates into CASSEAGTRDYEQYF.

This chain links TRBV7-2 with TRBJ2-5; 9 nucleotides line up with TRBD2. CDR3 length: 15 residues. Trimming at V came to 5 bases and at J to 2 bases, leaving 6 bases not matched to a gene. CDR1 is SGHTA and CDR2 is FQGNSA in the germline V gene. CDR3: CASSQTSGSQETQYF. In nucleotides, the CDR3 is TGTGCCAGCAGCCAAACTAGCGGGTCACAAGAGACCCAGTACTTC. Full variable domain (outside the CDR3, taken from reference TRBV7-2 and TRBJ2-5): GAGVSQSPSNKVTEKGKDVELRCDPISGHTALYWYRQSLGQGLEFLIYFQGNSAPDKSGLPSDRFSAERTGGSVSTLTIQRTQQEDSAVYLCASSQTSGSQETQYFGPGTRLLVL.

The CDR3 DNA reads TGTGCCTGGAAGGGCCTAGCGGGAGTGGATGAGCAGTTCTTC. It yields the protein CAWKGLAGVDEQFF. V usage is TRBV30 and J usage is TRBJ2-1; 10 bases match TRBD2. Germline assignment: CDR1 GTSNPN and CDR2 SVGIG (reference sequence). The CDR3 is 14 amino acids. Unmatched junction bases numbered 8, after V lost 4 bases and J lost 8 bases.

This clone was picked up one time. V gene TRBV7-8 combines with J gene TRBJ2-1; TRBD2 aligns across 16 bases. From germline, CDR1 is SGHVS and CDR2 FQNEAQ. V lost 6 bases and J lost 4; bases outside the gene matches: 6. The CDR3 contains 17 residues. The DNA for the CDR3 is TGTGCCAGCAGTCCGGGACTAGCGGGAGGGCAATACAATGAGCAGTTCTTC. The encoded protein is CASSPGLAGGQYNEQFF.

The chain joins TRBV6-5 to TRBJ2-2; no reliable D call. Between the trimmed V and J ends, which lost 0 bases and 10 bases, there was a span of 9 bases. The CDR3 extends over 13 amino acids. Germline lookup yields CDR1 MNHEY and CDR2 SVGAGI. CDR3 DNA sequence: TGTGCCAGCAGTTACTCGAGTCACCAGGAGCTGTTTTTT. Protein: CASSYSSHQELFF.

This clone was detected a few times. This chain uses TRBV5-6 with TRBJ2-3; maybe TRBD2 (6 bases). V dropped 3 bases and J dropped 2 bases, with 13 bases sitting between them. Germline V gene lookup returns CDR1 SGHDT and CDR2 YYEEEE. The CDR3 covers 15 residues. In DNA, the CDR3 is TGTGCCAGCAGCTCCGTAGCGGCCTCCACAGATACGCAGTATTTT. The encoded protein is CASSSVAASTDTQYF.

This chain connects TRBV5-4 to TRBJ2-1; D is possibly TRBD2 (6 bases). V lost 0 bases and J lost 6, with 10 bases in between. CDR1 and CDR2 (germline): SGHNT, YYREEE (reference sequence). The CDR3 sequence is 14 residues long. The DNA of the CDR3 is TGTGCCAGCAGCTTGGGGGCTAGCGCCAATGAGCAGTTCTTC. Protein product: CASSLGASANEQFF. Using reference TRBV5-4 and TRBJ2-1 for the parts outside the CDR3, the full variable domain is ETGVTQSPTHLIKTRGQQVTLRCSSQSGHNTVSWYQQALGQGPQFIFQYYREEENGRGNFPPRFSGLQFPNYSSELNVNALELDDSALYLCASSLGASANEQFFGPGTRLTVL.

The V gene is TRBV7-9, the J gene TRBJ2-1; a weak D match, TRBD2 (5 bases). V shed 1 base and J shed 13 bases, with 8 bases lying between them. Germline values: CDR1 SEHNR, CDR2 FQNEAQ (reference sequence). The CDR3 is 11 residues long. CDR3 sequence: CASSLVLAQFF. DNA for the CDR3: TGTGCCAGCAGCTTAGTCCTAGCTCAGTTCTTC.

The CDR3 region is CASSLANYRPGYGYTF. Here the CDR3 DNA reads TGCGCCAGCAGCTTGGCCAATTACAGACCGGGGTACGGCTACACCTTC. The J gene is TRBJ1-2, the V gene TRBV5-1, with no clear D. Trimming stripped 0 bases from V and 8 bases from J, with 20 bases between. Germline loops: CDR1 SGHRS, CDR2 YFSETQ. CDR3 length: 16 residues. Together with reference TRBV5-1 and TRBJ1-2, the CDR3 gives the full variable domain: KAGVTQTPRYLIKTRGQQVTLSCSPISGHRSVSWYQQTPGQGLQFLFEYFSETQRNKGNFPGRFSGRQFSNSRSEMNVSTLELGDSALYLCASSLANYRPGYGYTFGSGTRLTVV.

The chain is built from TRBV2 and TRBJ2-7; weak D call: TRBD1 (5 bases). The CDR3 totals 13 residues. Germline-derived CDR1 and CDR2 are SNHLY and FYNNEI. V was trimmed by 4 bases and J by 5 bases, leaving 12 bases between them. The CDR3 loop reads CASSVAGFHEQYF. CDR3 coding DNA: TGTGCCAGCAGTGTGGCAGGGTTCCACGAGCAGTACTTC.

The J gene is TRBJ2-1, the V gene TRBV9, with 12 bases aligning to TRBD2. The germline V gene has CDR1 SGDLS and CDR2 YYNGEE. CDR3 size: 15 residues. Trimming cost V 0 bases and J 9 bases; bases outside gene matches: 4. This CDR3 reads CASSVGLAGGTEQFF. For the CDR3, the DNA is TGTGCCAGCAGCGTAGGGCTAGCGGGAGGGACTGAGCAGTTCTTC.

This clone occurred once. The chain is built from TRBV10-3 and TRBJ2-3; 8 bases align to TRBD2. J was trimmed by 7 bases and V by 0 bases; bases with no gene match: 6. The CDR3 extends over 15 amino acids. In germline, CDR1 is ENHRY, CDR2 SYGVKD. CDR3 sequence: CAISESPAGANTQYF. DNA of the CDR3: TGTGCCATCAGTGAGTCCCCAGCGGGGGCGAATACGCAGTATTTT.

This clone is a singleton in its sample. The chain carries TRBV6-5 and TRBJ2-5; a possible D gene is TRBD1 (6 bases). Germline loops: CDR1 MNHEY, CDR2 SVGAGI. Trimming removed 7 bases at V and 0 bases at J, with 9 bases between. There are 13 residues in the CDR3. The CDR3 region is CASKTGNQETQYF. The CDR3 DNA reads as TGTGCCAGCAAGACAGGCAACCAAGAGACCCAGTACTTC.

The chain combines TRBV2 with TRBJ2-2; 7 positions agree with TRBD2. The germline gives CDR1 SNHLY, CDR2 FYNNEI. J gave up 2 bases and V 7 bases, and 4 bases lay outside the gene matches. The CDR3 runs 14 residues. CDR3 protein: CASTGTTNTGELFF. Here the CDR3 DNA reads TGTGCCAGCACCGGGACTACCAACACCGGGGAGCTGTTTTTT.

V is TRBV29-1 and J is TRBJ2-1; 7 bases line up with TRBD2. There are 13 residues in the CDR3. V lost 5 bases and J lost 8; bases outside the gene matches: 9. Germline lookup yields CDR1 SQVTM and CDR2 ANQGSEA. CDR3 protein: CSVLRAGRDEQFF. The CDR3 DNA reads as TGCAGCGTTCTCCGGGCAGGGAGGGATGAGCAGTTCTTC.